The present T cell receptor beta chain was sequenced within a study of control samples from healthy donors and cancer patients. The repertoire was sequenced with immunoSEQ multiplex PCR; TCRdb's copy has only in-frame clones and lacks some. This sample has more than 90,000 clones, with roughly 90% found just once. Germline loops: CDR1 MDHEN, CDR2 SYDVKM. The CDR3 has 14 residues. The V end was cut by 3 bases, the J end by 5 bases, with 11 bases between. This chain links TRBV28 with TRBJ2-1, with a possible D match to TRBD2 (5 bases). Sequenced material: blood. This clonotype was obtained from a man aged 30 to 39 in good health. The CDR3 here is CASSFRGPNNEQFF. CDR3 sequence (DNA): TGTGCCAGCAGTTTCCGCGGGCCGAACAATGAGCAGTTCTTC.